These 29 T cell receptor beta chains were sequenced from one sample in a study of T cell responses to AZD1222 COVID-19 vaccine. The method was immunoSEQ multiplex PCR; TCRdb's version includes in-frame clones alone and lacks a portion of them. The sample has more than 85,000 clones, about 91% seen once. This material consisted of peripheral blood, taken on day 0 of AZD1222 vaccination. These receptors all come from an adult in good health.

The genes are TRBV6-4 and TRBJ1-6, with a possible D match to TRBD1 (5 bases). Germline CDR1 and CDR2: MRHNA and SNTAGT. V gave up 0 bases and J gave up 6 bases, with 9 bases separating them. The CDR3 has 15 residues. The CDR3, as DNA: TGTGCCAGCAGTGACTCAGATGGGGCTAATTCACCCCTCCACTTT. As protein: CASSDSDGANSPLHF.

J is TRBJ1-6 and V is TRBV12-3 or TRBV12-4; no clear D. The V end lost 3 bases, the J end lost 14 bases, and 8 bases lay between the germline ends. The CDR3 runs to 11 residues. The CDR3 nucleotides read TGTGCCAGCAGTTTTTCCGGTGCCCTCCACTTT. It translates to CASSFSGALHF.

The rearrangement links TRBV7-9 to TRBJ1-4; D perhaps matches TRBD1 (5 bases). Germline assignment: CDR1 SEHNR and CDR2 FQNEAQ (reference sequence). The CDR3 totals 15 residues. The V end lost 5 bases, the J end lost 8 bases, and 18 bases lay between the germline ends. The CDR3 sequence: CASSPWGGDREKLFF. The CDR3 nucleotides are TGTGCCAGCAGCCCCTGGGGAGGGGATAGGGAAAAACTGTTTTTT.

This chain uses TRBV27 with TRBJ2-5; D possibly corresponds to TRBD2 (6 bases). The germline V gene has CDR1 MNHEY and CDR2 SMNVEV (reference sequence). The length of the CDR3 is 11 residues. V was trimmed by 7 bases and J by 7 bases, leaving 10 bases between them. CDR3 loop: CASTIGGTQYF. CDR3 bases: TGTGCCAGCACTATCGGGGGGACCCAGTACTTC.

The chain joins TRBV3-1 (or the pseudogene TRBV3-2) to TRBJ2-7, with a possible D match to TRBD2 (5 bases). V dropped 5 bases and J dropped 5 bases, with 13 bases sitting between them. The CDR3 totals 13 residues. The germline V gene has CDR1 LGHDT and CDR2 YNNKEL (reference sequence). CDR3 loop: CASSMTAGNEQYF. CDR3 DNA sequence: TGTGCCAGCAGCATGACGGCCGGGAACGAGCAGTACTTC.

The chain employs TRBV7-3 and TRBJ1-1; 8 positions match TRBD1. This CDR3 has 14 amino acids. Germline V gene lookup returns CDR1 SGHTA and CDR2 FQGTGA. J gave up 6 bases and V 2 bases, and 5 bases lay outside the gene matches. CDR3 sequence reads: CASSLGQGHPEAFF. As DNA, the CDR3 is TGTGCCAGCAGCTTAGGACAGGGTCACCCTGAAGCTTTCTTT.

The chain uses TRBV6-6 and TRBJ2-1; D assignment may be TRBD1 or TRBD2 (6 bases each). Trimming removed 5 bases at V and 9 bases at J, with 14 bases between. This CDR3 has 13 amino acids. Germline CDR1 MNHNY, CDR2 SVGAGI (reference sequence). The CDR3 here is CASSPGGLGEQFF. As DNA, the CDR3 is TGTGCCAGCAGTCCCGGGGGCCTCGGTGAGCAGTTCTTC.

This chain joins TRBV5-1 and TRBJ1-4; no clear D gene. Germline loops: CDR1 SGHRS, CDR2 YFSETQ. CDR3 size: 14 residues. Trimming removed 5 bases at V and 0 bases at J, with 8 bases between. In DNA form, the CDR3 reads TGCGCCAGCAGGGCCGTTGCAACTAATGAAAAACTGTTTTTT. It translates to CASRAVATNEKLFF.

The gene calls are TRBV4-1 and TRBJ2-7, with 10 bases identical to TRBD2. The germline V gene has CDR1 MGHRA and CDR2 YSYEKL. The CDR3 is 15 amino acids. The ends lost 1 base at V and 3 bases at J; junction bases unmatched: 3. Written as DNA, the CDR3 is TGCGCCAGCAGCCAAGGACTAGCGGGCAACTACGAGCAGTACTTC. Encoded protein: CASSQGLAGNYEQYF.

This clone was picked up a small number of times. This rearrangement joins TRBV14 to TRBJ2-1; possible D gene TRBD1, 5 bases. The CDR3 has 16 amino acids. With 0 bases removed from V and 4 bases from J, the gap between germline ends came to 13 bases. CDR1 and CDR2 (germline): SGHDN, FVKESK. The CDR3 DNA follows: TGTGCCAGCAGCCAAGATGAGACAGACAGTTACAATGAGCAGTTCTTC. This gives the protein CASSQDETDSYNEQFF.

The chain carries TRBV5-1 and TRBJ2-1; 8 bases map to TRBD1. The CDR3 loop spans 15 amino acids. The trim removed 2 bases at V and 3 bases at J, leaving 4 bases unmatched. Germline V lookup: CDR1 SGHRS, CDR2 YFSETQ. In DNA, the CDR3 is TGCGCCAGCAGCTTCGGGACAGGAAGCTACAATGAGCAGTTCTTC. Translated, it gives CASSFGTGSYNEQFF.

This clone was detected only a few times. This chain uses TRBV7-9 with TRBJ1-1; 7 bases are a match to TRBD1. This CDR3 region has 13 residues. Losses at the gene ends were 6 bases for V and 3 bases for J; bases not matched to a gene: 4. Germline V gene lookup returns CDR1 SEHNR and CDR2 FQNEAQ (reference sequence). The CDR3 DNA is TGTGCCAGCAGATACACAGGGGACACTGAAGCTTTCTTT. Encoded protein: CASRYTGDTEAFF.

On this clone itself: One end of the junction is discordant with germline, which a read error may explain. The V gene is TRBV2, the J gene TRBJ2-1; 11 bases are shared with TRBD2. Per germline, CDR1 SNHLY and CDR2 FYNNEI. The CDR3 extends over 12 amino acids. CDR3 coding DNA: TGTGCCAGCAGCGCAACTAGCGGGGGTTGGGTCTTC. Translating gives CASSATSGGWVF.

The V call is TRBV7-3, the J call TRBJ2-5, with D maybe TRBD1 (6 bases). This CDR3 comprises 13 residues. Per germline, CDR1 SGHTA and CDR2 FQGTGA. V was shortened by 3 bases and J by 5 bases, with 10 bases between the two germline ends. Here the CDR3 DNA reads TGTGCCAGCAGCTTCACCCAGGGGGAGACCCAGTACTTC. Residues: CASSFTQGETQYF.

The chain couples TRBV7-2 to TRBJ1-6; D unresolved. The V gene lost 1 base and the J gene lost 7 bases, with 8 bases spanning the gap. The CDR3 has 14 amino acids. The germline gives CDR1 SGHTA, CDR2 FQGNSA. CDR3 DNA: TGTGCCAGCAGCTTAGGACCGCAGAATTCACCCCTCCACTTT. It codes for CASSLGPQNSPLHF.

CDR3 in amino acids: CPEGTNSPLHF. The DNA of the CDR3 is TGTCCAGAAGGGACGAATTCACCCCTCCACTTT. The chain has TRBV19 and TRBJ1-6; D is perhaps TRBD1 (5 bases). Germline loops: CDR1 LNHDA, CDR2 SQIVND (reference sequence). CDR3 length: 11 amino acids. The complete variable domain, with remaining parts taken from reference TRBV19 and TRBJ1-6, reads DGGITQSPKYLFRKEGQNVTLSCEQNLNHDAMYWYRQDPGQGLRLIYYSQIVNDFQKGDIAEGYSVSREKKESFPLTVTSAQKNPTAFYLCPEGTNSPLHFGNGTRLTVT.

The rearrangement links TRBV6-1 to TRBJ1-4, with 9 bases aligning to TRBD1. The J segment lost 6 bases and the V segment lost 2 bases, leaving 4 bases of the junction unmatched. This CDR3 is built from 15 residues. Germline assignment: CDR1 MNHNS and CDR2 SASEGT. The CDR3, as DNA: TGTGCCAGCAGTGAACCGGGACAGGGACATGAAAAACTGTTTTTT. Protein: CASSEPGQGHEKLFF.

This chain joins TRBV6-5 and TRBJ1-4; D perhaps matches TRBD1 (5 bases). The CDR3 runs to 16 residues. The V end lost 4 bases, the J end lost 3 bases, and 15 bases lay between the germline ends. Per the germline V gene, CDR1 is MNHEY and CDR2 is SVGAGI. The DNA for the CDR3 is TGTGCCAGCAGTTCATCAGGGATGGCGGCTAATGAAAAACTGTTTTTT. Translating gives CASSSSGMAANEKLFF.

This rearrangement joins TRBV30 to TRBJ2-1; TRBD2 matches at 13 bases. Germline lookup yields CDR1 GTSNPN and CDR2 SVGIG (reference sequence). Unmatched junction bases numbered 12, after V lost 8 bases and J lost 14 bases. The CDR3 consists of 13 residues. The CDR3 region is CARKTGTSGNKFF. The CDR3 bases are TGTGCCCGCAAGACCGGGACTAGCGGGAATAAGTTCTTC.

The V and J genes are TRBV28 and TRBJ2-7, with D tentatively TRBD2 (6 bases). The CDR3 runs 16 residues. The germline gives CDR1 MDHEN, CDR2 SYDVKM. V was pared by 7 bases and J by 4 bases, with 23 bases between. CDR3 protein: CASTDFRAGSKYEQYF. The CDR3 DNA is TGTGCCAGCACCGACTTCAGGGCGGGATCAAAGTACGAGCAGTACTTC.

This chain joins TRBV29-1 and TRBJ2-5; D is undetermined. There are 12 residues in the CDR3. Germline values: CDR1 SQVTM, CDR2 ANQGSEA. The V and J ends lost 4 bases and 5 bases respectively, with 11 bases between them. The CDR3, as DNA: TGCAGCGTTGCCTGGGGTCGGGAGACCCAGTACTTC. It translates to CSVAWGRETQYF.

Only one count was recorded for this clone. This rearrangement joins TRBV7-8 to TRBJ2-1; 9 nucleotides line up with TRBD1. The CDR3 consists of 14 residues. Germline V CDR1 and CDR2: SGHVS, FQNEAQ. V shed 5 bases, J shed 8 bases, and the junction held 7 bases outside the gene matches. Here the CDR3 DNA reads TGTGCCAGCAGCACGAGGACAGGGGACGATGAGCAGTTCTTC. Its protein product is CASSTRTGDDEQFF.

The CDR3 nucleotides are TGTGCCAGCAGCCACGAGGGGGGGCCGGGGAATGAGCAGTTCTTC. Its protein product is CASSHEGGPGNEQFF. The rearrangement links TRBV7-8 to TRBJ2-1; TRBD2 might be the D (7 bases). This CDR3 has 15 amino acids. V dropped 5 bases and J dropped 7 bases, with 18 bases sitting between them. Germline lookup yields CDR1 SGHVS and CDR2 FQNEAQ.

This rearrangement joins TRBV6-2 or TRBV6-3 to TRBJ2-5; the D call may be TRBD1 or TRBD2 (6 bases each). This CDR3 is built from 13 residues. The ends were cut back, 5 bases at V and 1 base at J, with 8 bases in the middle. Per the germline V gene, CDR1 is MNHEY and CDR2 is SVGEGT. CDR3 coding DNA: TGTGCCAGCAGTCCGGGGGCCCAAGAGACCCAGTACTTC. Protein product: CASSPGAQETQYF.

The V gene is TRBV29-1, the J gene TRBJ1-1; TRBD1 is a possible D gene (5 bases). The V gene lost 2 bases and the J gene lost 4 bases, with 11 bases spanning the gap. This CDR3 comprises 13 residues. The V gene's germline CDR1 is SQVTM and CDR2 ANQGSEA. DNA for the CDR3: TGCAGCGTTGAAACAGGAATGGGCACTGAAGCTTTCTTT. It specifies CSVETGMGTEAFF.

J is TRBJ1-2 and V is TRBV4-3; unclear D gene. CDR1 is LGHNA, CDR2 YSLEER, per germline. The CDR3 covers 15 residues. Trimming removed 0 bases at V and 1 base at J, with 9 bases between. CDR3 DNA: TGCGCCAGCAGCCAAGATAGACTCTATAACTATGGCTACACCTTC. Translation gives CASSQDRLYNYGYTF.

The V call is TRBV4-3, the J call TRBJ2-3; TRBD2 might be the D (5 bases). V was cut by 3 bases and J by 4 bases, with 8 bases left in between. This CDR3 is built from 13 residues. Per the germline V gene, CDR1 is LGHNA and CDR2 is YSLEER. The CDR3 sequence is CASSQEDADTQYF. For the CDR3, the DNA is TGCGCCAGCAGCCAGGAGGACGCAGATACGCAGTATTTT.

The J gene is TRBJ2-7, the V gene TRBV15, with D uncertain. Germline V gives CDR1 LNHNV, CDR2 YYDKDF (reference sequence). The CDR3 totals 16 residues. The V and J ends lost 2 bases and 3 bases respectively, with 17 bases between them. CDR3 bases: TGTGCCACCAGCAGATCTTTGGGTTCCAGTAACTACGAGCAGTACTTC. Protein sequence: CATSRSLGSSNYEQYF.

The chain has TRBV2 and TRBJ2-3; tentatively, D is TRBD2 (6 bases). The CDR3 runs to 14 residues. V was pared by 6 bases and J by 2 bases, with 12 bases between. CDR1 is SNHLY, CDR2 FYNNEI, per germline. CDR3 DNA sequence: TGTGCCAGCAGGCGAGGGACTCCCACAGATACGCAGTATTTT. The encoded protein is CASRRGTPTDTQYF.